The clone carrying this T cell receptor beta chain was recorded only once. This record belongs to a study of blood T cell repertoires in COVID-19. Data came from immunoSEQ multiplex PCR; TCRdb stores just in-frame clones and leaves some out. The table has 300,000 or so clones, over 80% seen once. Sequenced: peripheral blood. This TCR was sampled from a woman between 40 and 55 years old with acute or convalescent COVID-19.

The CDR3 sequence: CASSLGQGGSGNTIYF. The CDR3 nucleotides read TGTGCCAGCAGCTTGGGACAGGGAGGCTCTGGAAACACCATATATTTT. The chain uses TRBV5-5 and TRBJ1-3; 7 bases fit TRBD1. J gave up 0 bases and V 0 bases, and 3 bases lay outside the gene matches. This CDR3 comprises 16 residues. Germline CDR1 is SGHKS and CDR2 is YYEKEE (reference sequence). Drawing the rest from reference TRBV5-5 and TRBJ1-3, the complete variable domain is DAGVTQSPTHLIKTRGQQVTLRCSPISGHKSVSWYQQVLGQGPQFIFQYYEKEERGRGNFPDRFSARQFPNYSSELNVNALLLGDSALYLCASSLGQGGSGNTIYFGEGSWLTVV.